Here is one T cell receptor (beta chain) with its context. As yet, its antigen is unknown. The sample is drawn from a study of cytomegalovirus exposure and HLA in healthy donors. Study outcomes and limitations: Most sequenced TCRs were rare (though some public TCRs occurred in many donors).

This table comes from immunoSEQ multiplex PCR, and its TCRdb copy is limited to in-frame clones, with some not included. Of 150,000 to 200,000 clones listed, around nine tenths are singletons. The sequence derives from a woman younger than 30 in good health and CMV-seropositive. Material for sequencing was PBMCs.

DNA for the CDR3: TGCAGCGGACTCAGGGTTTCGTACAATGAGCAGTTCTTC. Translating gives CSGLRVSYNEQFF. V and J are TRBV29-1 and TRBJ2-1, with D perhaps TRBD1 (5 bases). Germline V gives CDR1 SQVTM, CDR2 ANQGSEA. This CDR3 region has 13 residues. Trimming pared 7 bases from V and 4 bases from J, leaving 14 bases between.